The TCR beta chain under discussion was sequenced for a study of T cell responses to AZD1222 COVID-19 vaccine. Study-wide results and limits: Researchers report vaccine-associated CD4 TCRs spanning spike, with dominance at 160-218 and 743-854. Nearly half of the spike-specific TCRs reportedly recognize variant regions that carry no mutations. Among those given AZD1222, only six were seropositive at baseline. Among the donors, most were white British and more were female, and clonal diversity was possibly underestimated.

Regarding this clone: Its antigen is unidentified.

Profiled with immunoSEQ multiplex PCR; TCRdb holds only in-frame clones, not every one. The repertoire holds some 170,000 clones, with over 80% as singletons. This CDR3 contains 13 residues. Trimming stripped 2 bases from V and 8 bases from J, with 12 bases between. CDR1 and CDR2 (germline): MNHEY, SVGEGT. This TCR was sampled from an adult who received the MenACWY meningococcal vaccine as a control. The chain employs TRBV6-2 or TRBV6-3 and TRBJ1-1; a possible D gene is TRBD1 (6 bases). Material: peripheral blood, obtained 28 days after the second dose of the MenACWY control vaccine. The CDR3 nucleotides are TGTGCCAGCAGTTACGTTACCGGGACAGAAGCTTTCTTT. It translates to CASSYVTGTEAFF.